The next 3 T cell receptor beta chains were all read from a single sample in a study of identical twins (dated by TCRdb to about 2016). The method was 5' RACE. TCRdb lists the instrument as Illumina HiSeq 2000. TCRdb reanalyzed the raw reads on its own, using fastp at Q25 for trimming and MiXCR for clone calling, and kept in-frame beta chains. Entries are consolidated by CDR3 protein sequence, retaining the most common genes and DNA. The sample records about 520,000 distinct CDR3 sequences, roughly a fifth of which are singletons. About 0.91% of the sample comes from the top ten. The data were also submitted as part of a second study, on T cells expressing NK-cell markers.

Sequencing input: CD4+ T cells sorted from blood. All receptors come from a woman aged 18-29 years in good health.

This rearrangement joins TRBV7-8 to TRBJ2-2; possible D gene TRBD1, 6 bases. Germline lookup yields CDR1 SGHVS and CDR2 FQNEAQ. This CDR3 region has 14 residues. The V end was cut by 6 bases, the J end by 5 bases, with 13 bases between. In DNA, the CDR3 is TGTGCCAGCAGATCCGGGACACTTACCGGGGAGCTGTTTTTT. It codes for CASRSGTLTGELFF.

Only a few counts were recorded for this clonotype. The V and J genes are TRBV29-1 and TRBJ1-1; D not certain. The ends were cut back, 2 bases at V and 0 bases at J, with 4 bases in the middle. Germline V gene lookup returns CDR1 SQVTM and CDR2 ANQGSEA. The CDR3 has 12 amino acids. The CDR3 spells CSVESMNTEAFF. CDR3 in DNA: TGCAGCGTTGAATCCATGAACACTGAAGCTTTCTTT.

This clonotype has a count of ten or more. J is TRBJ1-2 and V is TRBV20-1; tentative D call: TRBD1 (6 bases). The CDR3 consists of 12 residues. The V end was cut by 6 bases, the J end by 5 bases, with 13 bases between. From germline, CDR1 is DFQATT and CDR2 SNEGSKA (reference sequence). DNA of the CDR3: TGCAGTGCCAGCAGGGGCCATTATGGCTACACCTTC. Translating gives CSASRGHYGYTF.